What follows describes a single T cell receptor beta chain. It lacks a known antigen. Base-call qualities are not available, and no considerably larger clone is one nucleotide away. From the cysteine up to the phenylalanine, the CDR3 has a length of 15 residues. The DNA shown is the 45-base CDR3, in frame from base 1. Trimming costs V 7 bases and J 2 bases, and their ends lie 18 bases apart. For CDR1 and CDR2, the germline V gene lists SNHLY and FYNNEI. These data originate in a study of T cells in Graves' hyperthyroidism and ophthalmopathy (dated by TCRdb to between 2018 and 2021). In the study overall: Peripheral blood was sampled at the time of initial diagnosis, prior to any treatment. To identify TCR V-J signatures that set the groups apart, the researchers used a discovery cohort of approximately 98 patients, made up of 40 to 45 with Graves' ophthalmopathy and about 60 with stable Graves' hyperthyroidism. Whether ophthalmopathy could be predicted prospectively was tested in an independent validation cohort made up of about 20 hyperthyroidism patients plus 17 patients who later progressed to ophthalmopathy. The roughly 100 discovery patients were randomly split 7:3 into training and test sets. The study also compared thyroid tissue and blood T-cell repertoires from 5 to 7 Graves' hyperthyroidism patients. Following sampling, methimazole starting at 30 mg daily was given to hyperthyroidism patients, and high-dose intravenous methylprednisolone was given to ophthalmopathy patients. The paper reports TCR Vbeta CDR3 sequencing of fewer than 150 peripheral blood samples: 40 to 45 ophthalmopathy, under 80 hyperthyroidism and approximately 17 progressor patients. Summary of the overall study and its limitations: Most expanded thyroid clonotypes (frequency above 0.001) were also detected in blood, a finding suggesting that blood repertoires may reflect thyroid immune responses. In validation, the model predicted progression to ophthalmopathy a median of about 6.8 months before onset, with roughly 70% sensitivity and roughly 73% specificity. Sample size was not statistically predetermined, and blinding of investigators to group allocation was not performed. A 13 V-J signature model separated ophthalmopathy from stable hyperthyroidism, with about 88% sensitivity and around 84% specificity in cross-validation and 80%/75% in testing.

TCR beta CDR3 regions were amplified from RNA transcripts. The TCR CDR3 was subjected to a first round of RT-PCR using the HTBI primer set and the Qiagen OneStep RT-PCR kit. A second multiplex PCR round built the libraries, followed by size selection and purification. Libraries were sequenced paired-end with 100 bp reads on an Illumina HiSeq2000. The paper's processing steps were these. SOAPnuke was used to process the raw data, removing reads that contained adapters or uncalled bases, had a mean Phred below 15, or lacked an exact match to the constant primer or identifier. High-quality paired reads were merged with COPE v1.2.5, and unique nucleotide sequences were defined as clonotypes. MiTCR v1.1 was used to align the clonotypes against IMGT TRBV, TRBD and TRBJ reference segments. Analysis was restricted to V-J combinations with a frequency above 0.0001, which covered about 99% of repertoires. A TCS score was defined as the ratio between F50 (clonal expansion) and ExV (chaos), using BLOSUM62-based TCRdist between CDR3 peptides within each V-J. Welch's t-statistics and random forest reduced 500 to 550 V-J features to around 14, which were used in a naive Bayes classifier (R e1071). The Morisita-Horn index was used to measure how similar the thyroid and blood repertoires were. TCRdb trimmed public reads at Q25 via fastp, called clones via MiXCR and kept in-frame beta chains. Every CDR3 protein is listed once, alongside the most common genes and DNA of its rows. The V and J calls and clone size are TCRdb's, not the authors'. This sample is represented by some 800,000 distinct CDR3 sequences; around 38% of them were singletons. The ten largest account for around 10% of the sample.

Graves' hyperthyroidism was defined as stable when no progression to ophthalmopathy occurred over 18 months of follow-up. Hyperthyroidism patients were aged 18 to 65 years and newly diagnosed, with disease duration of less than 2 months. Exclusion was applied to patients with uncontrolled infections, other autoimmune diseases, pregnancy or lactation. Diagnoses were based on clinical symptoms, serum thyroxine and TRAb, thyroid ultrasound and orbital computed tomography. PBMCs were isolated from about 9.1 ml of fresh peripheral blood by Ficoll-Paque density gradient centrifugation. Trizol reagent was used to extract total RNA, and RNA quality was then checked on an Agilent 2100 Bioanalyzer.

The TCR originated in a man younger than 35 with Graves' hyperthyroidism. The sequenced sample was blood. The chain uses TRBV2 and TRBJ2-7, with no reliable assignment of the D segment. The DNA reads as follows: TGTGCCAGCACCACCACCGGATGGAAGGCCTACGAGCAGTACTTC. This sequence encodes CASTTTGWKAYEQYF. With the portions outside the CDR3 filled from the reference TRBV2 and TRBJ2-7 genes, the complete variable region becomes EPEVTQTPSHQVTQMGQEVILRCVPISNHLYFYWYRQILGQKVEFLVSFYNNEISEKSEIFDDQFSVERPDGSNFTLKIRSTKLEDSAMYFCASTTTGWKAYEQYFGPGTRLTVT.